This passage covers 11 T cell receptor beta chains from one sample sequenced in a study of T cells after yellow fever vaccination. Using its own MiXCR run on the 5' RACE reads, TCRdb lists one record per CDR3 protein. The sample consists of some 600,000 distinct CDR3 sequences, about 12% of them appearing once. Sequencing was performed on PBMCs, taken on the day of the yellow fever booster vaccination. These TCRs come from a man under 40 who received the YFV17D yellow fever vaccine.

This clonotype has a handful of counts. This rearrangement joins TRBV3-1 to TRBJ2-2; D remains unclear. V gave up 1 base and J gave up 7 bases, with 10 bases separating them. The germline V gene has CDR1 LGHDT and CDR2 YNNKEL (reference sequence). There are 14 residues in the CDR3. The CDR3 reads CASSQVSEGGELFF. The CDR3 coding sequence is TGTGCCAGCAGCCAAGTTTCCGAAGGCGGGGAGCTGTTTTTT. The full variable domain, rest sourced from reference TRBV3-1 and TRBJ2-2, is DTAVSQTPKYLVTQMGNDKSIKCEQNLGHDTMYWYKQDSKKFLKIMFSYNNKELIINETVPNRFSPKSPDKAHLNLHINSLELGDSAVYFCASSQVSEGGELFFGEGSRLTVL.

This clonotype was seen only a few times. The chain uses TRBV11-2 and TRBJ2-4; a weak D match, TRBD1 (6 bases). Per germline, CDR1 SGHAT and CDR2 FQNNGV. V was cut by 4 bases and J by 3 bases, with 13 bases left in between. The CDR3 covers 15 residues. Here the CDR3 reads CASSWGQFIKNIQYF. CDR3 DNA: TGTGCCAGCAGCTGGGGACAATTTATCAAAAACATTCAGTACTTC. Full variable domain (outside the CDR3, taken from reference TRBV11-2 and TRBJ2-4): EAGVAQSPRYKIIEKRQSVAFWCNPISGHATLYWYQQILGQGPKLLIQFQNNGVVDDSQLPKDRFSAERLKGVDSTLKIQPAKLEDSAVYLCASSWGQFIKNIQYFGAGTRLSVL.

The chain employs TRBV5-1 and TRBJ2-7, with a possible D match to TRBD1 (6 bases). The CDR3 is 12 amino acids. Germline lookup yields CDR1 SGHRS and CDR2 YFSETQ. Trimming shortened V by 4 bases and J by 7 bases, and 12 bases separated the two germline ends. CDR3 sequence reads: CASSPTGKEQYF. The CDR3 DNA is TGCGCCAGCAGCCCTACAGGGAAGGAGCAGTACTTC.

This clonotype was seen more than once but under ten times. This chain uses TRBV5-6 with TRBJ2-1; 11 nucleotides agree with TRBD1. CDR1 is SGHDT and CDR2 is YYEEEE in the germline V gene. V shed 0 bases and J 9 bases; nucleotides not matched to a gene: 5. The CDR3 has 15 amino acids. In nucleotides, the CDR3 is TGTGCCAGCAGCTTGGTAGGGACAGGGGGTGGTGAGCAGTTCTTC. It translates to CASSLVGTGGGEQFF.

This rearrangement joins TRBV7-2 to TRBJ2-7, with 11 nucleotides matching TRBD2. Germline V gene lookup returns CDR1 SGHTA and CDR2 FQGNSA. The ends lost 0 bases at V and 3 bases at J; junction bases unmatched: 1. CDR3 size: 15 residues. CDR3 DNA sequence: TGTGCCAGCAGCTTAGCGGGACTAGCGGTCTACGAGCAGTACTTC. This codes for CASSLAGLAVYEQYF.

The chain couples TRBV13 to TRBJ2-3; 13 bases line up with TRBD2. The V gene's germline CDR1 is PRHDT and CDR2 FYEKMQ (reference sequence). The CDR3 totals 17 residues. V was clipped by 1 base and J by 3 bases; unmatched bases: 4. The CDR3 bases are TGTGCCAGCAGCTTAGAACTAGCGGGAGGGCCGACAGATACGCAGTATTTT. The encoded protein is CASSLELAGGPTDTQYF.

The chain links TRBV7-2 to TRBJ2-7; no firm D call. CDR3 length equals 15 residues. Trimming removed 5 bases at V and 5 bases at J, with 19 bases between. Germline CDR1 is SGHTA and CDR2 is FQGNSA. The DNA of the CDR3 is TGTGCCAGCAGCCGCCTTATGTCGGTGGCAAACGAGCAGTACTTC. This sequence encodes CASSRLMSVANEQYF.

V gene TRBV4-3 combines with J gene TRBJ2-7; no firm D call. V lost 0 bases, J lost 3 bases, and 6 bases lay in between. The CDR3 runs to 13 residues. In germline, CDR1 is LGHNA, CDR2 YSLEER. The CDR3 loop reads CASSQELDYEQYF. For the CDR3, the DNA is TGCGCCAGCAGCCAAGAACTTGACTACGAGCAGTACTTC.

CDR3 residues: CASSKDGVFDTEAFF. The CDR3 DNA follows: TGTGCCAGCAGCAAAGATGGGGTATTCGACACTGAAGCTTTCTTT. The chain has TRBV21-1 and TRBJ1-1. TRBV21-1 is reported as a pseudogene. This CDR3 is 15 amino acids long.

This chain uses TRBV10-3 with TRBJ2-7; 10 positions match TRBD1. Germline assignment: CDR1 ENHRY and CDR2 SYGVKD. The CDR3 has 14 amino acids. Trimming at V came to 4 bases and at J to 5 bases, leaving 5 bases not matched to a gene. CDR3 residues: CAISGDRGDNEQYF. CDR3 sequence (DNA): TGTGCCATCAGTGGGGACAGGGGTGACAACGAGCAGTACTTC.

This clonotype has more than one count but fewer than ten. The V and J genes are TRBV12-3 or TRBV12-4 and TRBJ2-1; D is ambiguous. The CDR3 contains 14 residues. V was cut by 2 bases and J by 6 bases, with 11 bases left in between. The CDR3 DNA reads TGTGCCAGCAGTTTATCGGTGGCCCTCAATGAGCAGTTCTTC. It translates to CASSLSVALNEQFF.